This T cell receptor beta chain emerged from a study of blood T cell repertoires in COVID-19. Study overall: PBMCs, B-cell-depleted T cells, or T cells were the source of the cDNA or gDNA that made up the material.

Methods used by the authors: Nucleated cell number was recorded as an estimate derived from reference gene primer amplification. TCRdb keeps only in-frame clones here, not all; method: immunoSEQ multiplex PCR. V and J calls and clone size are as listed in that table; D and trimming were resolved from the DNA. Of some 120,000 clones in the sample, approximately 84% were seen once. This clone was recorded only once. Germline V gene lookup returns CDR1 LGHNA and CDR2 YNFKEQ. This CDR3 has 21 amino acids. The V and J ends lost 0 bases and 0 bases respectively, with 26 bases between them. The chain couples TRBV4-2 to TRBJ1-2, with a tentative D call TRBD1 (5 bases). The origin of this receptor is a human donor in a cohort sampled during active COVID-19. Specimen: peripheral blood. CDR3 loop: CASSQDRHGGTLRAPNYGYTF. The DNA for the CDR3 is TGTGCCAGCAGCCAAGATAGGCACGGGGGGACTCTTCGAGCCCCTAACTATGGCTACACCTTC.